This passage covers 7 T cell receptor beta chains from one sample sequenced in a study of cytomegalovirus exposure and HLA in healthy donors. Primers: 60 Vbeta forward and 13 Jbeta reverse. Clones were read by immunoSEQ multiplex PCR, and TCRdb kept only the in-frame ones, dropping some. The sample has 120,000 to 150,000 clones, roughly three quarters seen once. The material sequenced was PBMCs. These receptor sequences come from a man younger than 35 in good health and CMV-seronegative.

This chain joins TRBV13 and TRBJ2-5; 11 nucleotides align to TRBD2. The CDR3 spans 15 residues. CDR1 and CDR2 (germline): PRHDT, FYEKMQ (reference sequence). With 5 bases clipped from V and 3 bases from J, the junction kept 5 bases outside the gene matches. The CDR3 spells CASSPQTSGEETQYF. In nucleotides, the CDR3 is TGTGCCAGCAGCCCTCAGACTAGCGGGGAAGAGACCCAGTACTTC.

J is TRBJ2-2 and V is TRBV9; 9 nucleotides match TRBD2. CDR1 and CDR2 (germline): SGDLS, YYNGEE. The length of the CDR3 is 15 residues. Trimming removed 1 base from V and 4 bases from J; junction bases left unmatched: 2. The CDR3 region has the DNA TGTGCCAGCAGCGTAACGCGGGGGGGCACCGGGGAGCTGTTTTTT. It encodes CASSVTRGGTGELFF.

The chain carries TRBV12-5 and TRBJ1-2; maybe TRBD1 (6 bases). Per germline, CDR1 LGHNT and CDR2 FRNRAP. The CDR3 loop spans 11 amino acids. The CDR3 loop reads CAKGGPYGYTF. The CDR3 bases are TGTGCAAAAGGGGGTCCCTATGGCTACACCTTC.

The rearrangement links TRBV7-9 to TRBJ1-3; no reliable D call. V was cut by 6 bases and J by 0 bases, with 9 bases left in between. Germline V CDR1 and CDR2: SEHNR, FQNEAQ (reference sequence). The CDR3 runs to 14 residues. The chain's CDR3 is CASRITSSGNTIYF. CDR3 nucleotide sequence: TGTGCCAGCAGAATTACAAGCTCTGGAAACACCATATATTTT.

This rearrangement joins TRBV30 to TRBJ1-5, with D possibly matching TRBD1 (5 bases). The CDR3 totals 13 residues. CDR1 is GTSNPN and CDR2 is SVGIG in the germline V gene (reference sequence). The V gene lost 5 bases and the J gene lost 3 bases, with 11 bases spanning the gap. The CDR3 DNA reads TGTGCCTGGGGCGAAGGACACAATCAGCCCCAGCATTTT. This translates into CAWGEGHNQPQHF.

This clone was observed a single time. The chain has TRBV9 and TRBJ2-7; D might be TRBD1 (6 bases). This CDR3 region has 13 residues. V lost 3 bases, J lost 4 bases, and 11 bases lay in between. Looked up from germline, CDR1 is SGDLS and CDR2 is YYNGEE. CDR3 DNA sequence: TGTGCCAGCAGCGGGGGGCGGTCTTACGAGCAGTACTTC. It yields the protein CASSGGRSYEQYF. The complete variable domain, with remaining parts taken from reference TRBV9 and TRBJ2-7, reads DSGVTQTPKHLITATGQRVTLRCSPRSGDLSVYWYQQSLDQGLQFLIQYYNGEERAKGNILERFSAQQFPDLHSELNLSSLELGDSALYFCASSGGRSYEQYFGPGTRLTVT.

The V gene is TRBV2, the J gene TRBJ1-5, with a weak D call TRBD1 (5 bases). V was cut by 3 bases and J by 1 base, with 13 bases left in between. The germline gives CDR1 SNHLY, CDR2 FYNNEI. The CDR3 consists of 16 residues. The CDR3 spells CASSESRGGSNQPQHF. The CDR3 DNA is TGTGCCAGCAGTGAGAGTAGGGGAGGGAGCAATCAGCCCCAGCATTTT.